This entry describes one T cell receptor beta chain. The junction does not match germline at one end; this may be a read error. These data are taken from a study of blood T cell repertoires in COVID-19. Study details: Some COVID-19 samples were acute and others convalescent; all came from the United States, Italy and Spain. In each case, the material was cDNA or gDNA derived from T cells, B-cell-depleted T cells, or PBMCs.

The CDR3 extends over 15 amino acids. Germline assignment: CDR1 MNHEY and CDR2 SMNVEV (reference sequence). In the source study's methods: Amplification of reference gene primers provided the estimated nucleated cell counts. Sequencing used immunoSEQ multiplex PCR; TCRdb keeps in-frame clones, though not all of them. V and J calls and clone size come straight from that table; D and trimming were deduced from the DNA. The table has approximately 190,000 clones, around four fifths seen once; the top ten hold about 20%. Sequenced material: peripheral blood. This receptor was taken from a human donor in a cohort sampled during active COVID-19. V usage is TRBV27 and J usage is TRBJ1-6; perhaps TRBD1 as D (6 bases). The CDR3 DNA is TGTGCCAGAAGGGCGGGGGGCTCCTATAATTCACCTCTCCACTTT. This encodes CARRAGGSYNSPLHF.